This record covers a single T cell receptor (beta chain). The antigen it binds to is not known. Base-call qualities are not available, and no considerably larger clone is one nucleotide away. CDR1 and CDR2 were assigned from the germline V gene as MGHRA and YSYEKL. Deletion took 1 base off V and 15 bases off J, with a span of 13 bases between the germline ends. There are 12 amino acids in the CDR3, from cysteine to phenylalanine inclusive. The read is trimmed to its CDR3 DNA, 36 bases read in frame from base 1. The record originates from a study of post-analysis software for immune sequencing data (dated by TCRdb to about 2015). Study-wide context: Disease courses on record covered relapsing-remitting, secondary progressive and progressive-relapsing multiple sclerosis, though some patients had no subtype annotation. The patient repertoires were set against 10 or so previously published healthy control repertoires from donors whose ages ranged from about 6 to 26 years. A subset of samples was prepared in parallel using single-end sample barcoding, then pooled and co-amplified after Illumina adapter ligation.

TCR beta repertoires were profiled from peripheral blood of over 10 young patients with multiple sclerosis to demonstrate the VDJtools post-analysis software. The multiple sclerosis patients were children and adolescents ranging in age from roughly 6 to 15 years. Receptor libraries were prepared by PCR. Sequencing was performed on an Illumina HiSeq 2500. To reduce PCR and sequencing biases, unique molecular identifiers were built into the TCR beta cDNA libraries. Per 1 to 10 million input T cells, around 500,000 cDNA molecules were obtained, such that each molecule approximated one T cell. The patient libraries were prepared and sequenced using the same protocol as the earlier healthy control dataset. Samples belonging to the same batch were prepared together, multiplexed and sequenced on a shared HiSeq lane. The paper's data handling went like this. Raw barcoded reads were processed with MIGEC, discarding single-read molecular identifier groups before consensus assembly and CDR3 extraction. VDJtools was used for post-analysis of the clonotype tables, and diversity was normalized by down-sampling every dataset to the size of the smallest sample. To correct batch-related cross-sample contamination, repertoire overlap clustering matched CDR3 amino acid sequences but not nucleotide sequences. TCRdb cleaned the public reads at Q25 with fastp, built clones with MiXCR and kept in-frame beta chains. Every entry covers one CDR3 protein and lists the most common genes and DNA from its rows. These V and J calls derive from TCRdb rather than the authors' analysis. In this sample the table shows 450,000 to 650,000 distinct CDR3 sequences, 40% to 50% of which occur a single time. The top ten constitute 1.5% to 2% of the sample.

The research as a whole found: Strong co-clustering of samples prepared in the same batch was shown by direct clustering with F measure, prompting a batch-effect correction. The multiple sclerosis patient group was slightly younger than the control group. Roughly 5 TRBV segments, including TRBV5-6, TRBV5-1 and TRBV20-1, were significantly more frequent in patients than controls. Normalized Chao1 diversity was significantly lower in multiple sclerosis patients than controls, suggesting substantial peripheral T-cell clonal expansion.

The source is a girl aged 5-17 years with multiple sclerosis. Sequencing was done on a sample of blood. This receptor chain uses TRBV4-1 and TRBJ2-1, with the D gene call left open. The nucleotides are TGCGCCAGCAGCCAAGTCGGGTTTAAGTTGTTCTTC. Translated, this is CASSQVGFKLFF.